Sequencing of this TCR beta chain was carried out in a study of OX40 agonist ivuxolimab in advanced cancers. Study-wide points: Among some nonresponders, normalized T-cell clonal expansion was also low.

The CDR3 is 15 amino acids. V was trimmed by 0 bases and J by 3 bases, leaving 9 bases between them. Germline-derived CDR1 and CDR2 are MNHEY and SMNVEV (reference sequence). Note on this clone: Its antigen is still unknown.

Sequencing used immunoSEQ multiplex PCR; TCRdb keeps in-frame clones, though not all of them. The sample includes tens of thousands of clones, 85% to 90% of them seen just once. Patients who had autoimmune disease history or got systemic immunosuppression were left out. Material: CD4+ or CD8+ T cells sorted from blood, obtained in a trial of the OX40 agonist ivuxolimab. The chain couples TRBV27 to TRBJ1-5; D remains unclear. This sequence originates from an adult with an advanced solid tumor such as melanoma, head and neck, liver or kidney cancer. CDR3 nucleotides: TGTGCCAGCAGTTTATCGATGAGGTTCAATCAGCCCCAGCATTTT. Translated, it gives CASSLSMRFNQPQHF.